One and the same sample provided the 8 T cell receptor beta chains below, sequenced in a study of shared T cell receptors in the human thymus. Here immunoSEQ multiplex PCR was the method, and the copy in TCRdb shows in-frame clones only, minus some. The sample records about 610,000 clones, roughly 88% being singletons. This sample also belongs to another study, concerning human thymus T cells.

Material for sequencing was thymocytes. Receptors originate from a boy in the first two years of life with a congenital heart defect.

The V gene is TRBV5-1, the J gene TRBJ2-3, with D possibly matching TRBD1 (6 bases). The length of the CDR3 is 18 residues. Trimming took 0 bases from V and 4 from J, leaving 21 bases between them. Germline CDR1 reads SGHRS; CDR2 reads YFSETQ. CDR3 residues: CASSLGYWDKQGPDTQYF. The CDR3 DNA follows: TGCGCCAGCAGCTTGGGGTACTGGGACAAGCAGGGCCCAGATACGCAGTATTTT.

V and J are TRBV5-6 and TRBJ2-1; perhaps TRBD1 as D (6 bases). CDR3 length equals 17 residues. Germline V CDR1 and CDR2: SGHDT, YYEEEE. The V end lost 4 bases, the J end lost 7 bases, and 24 bases lay between the germline ends. CDR3 residues: CASSASRDKPKLNEQFF. CDR3 DNA: TGTGCCAGCAGCGCTTCCCGGGACAAACCTAAGCTAAATGAGCAGTTCTTC.

This clone was counted once. The chain employs TRBV5-6 and TRBJ2-3, with 8 bases lining up with TRBD2. The V gene's germline CDR1 is SGHDT and CDR2 YYEEEE. V shed 4 bases, J shed 0 bases, and the junction held 10 bases outside the gene matches. The CDR3 is 17 amino acids. DNA of the CDR3: TGTGCCAGCAGCCCCACCCCGGGAGGGCCTAGCACAGATACGCAGTATTTT. Its protein product is CASSPTPGGPSTDTQYF.

The chain links TRBV5-6 to TRBJ2-7, with 7 bases identical to TRBD2. Germline CDR1 and CDR2: SGHDT and YYEEEE. CDR3 length equals 16 residues. V was clipped by 0 bases and J by 3 bases; unmatched bases: 9. Written as DNA, the CDR3 is TGTGCCAGCAGCTTGGAGCGGGGACCAGCCTTCTACGAGCAGTACTTC. Protein product: CASSLERGPAFYEQYF.

This chain joins TRBV10-3 and TRBJ2-2, with 11 bases fitting TRBD2. V lost 8 bases to trimming and J lost 4 bases; unmatched junction nucleotides: 6. From germline, CDR1 is ENHRY and CDR2 SYGVKD. This CDR3 has 15 residues. The CDR3 DNA follows: TGTGCCATCGCTACTAGCGGGAGCCCCACCGGGGAGCTGTTTTTT. This encodes CAIATSGSPTGELFF.

This chain uses TRBV14 with TRBJ1-1; perhaps TRBD1 as D (5 bases). Germline-derived CDR1 and CDR2 are SGHDN and FVKESK. Deletions cut 1 base from V and 1 base from J, with 10 bases between. CDR3 size: 15 residues. CDR3 residues: CASSQGAGPNTEAFF. Written as DNA, the CDR3 is TGTGCCAGCAGCCAAGGTGCAGGGCCGAACACTGAAGCTTTCTTT.

Regarding this clone: An end of the junction differs from the germline gene, which may be a read error. The chain combines TRBV5-4 with TRBJ2-7, with D possibly matching TRBD2 (6 bases). This CDR3 contains 13 residues. Germline V gene lookup returns CDR1 SGHNT and CDR2 YYREEE (reference sequence). The CDR3 protein is CASSLGLEDEQYF. The CDR3 nucleotides are TGTGCCAGCAGTTTGGGACTGGAGGACGAGCAGTACTTC.

This rearrangement joins TRBV2 to TRBJ2-7; 15 bases fit TRBD2. This CDR3 is 16 amino acids long. Germline CDR1 and CDR2: SNHLY and FYNNEI. The junction had 6 bases not matched to a gene; V was cut back by 7 bases and J by 2 bases. The CDR3 DNA follows: TGTGCCAGCACCGGACTAGCGGGAGGGTTTGCCTACGAGCAGTACTTC. Amino acids: CASTGLAGGFAYEQYF.